These 15 T cell receptor beta chains came from one sample sequenced in a study of T cell clonotyping in hematopoietic cell transplantation. Here immunoSEQ multiplex PCR was the method, and the copy in TCRdb shows in-frame clones only, minus some. The data hold roughly 3,500 clones, with roughly 85% observed a single time. Material: peripheral blood mononuclear cells, obtained at the time of graft-versus-host disease after allogeneic stem cell transplant. These receptors were collected from a female patient in her fifties who had an allogeneic stem cell transplant from an unrelated donor, so the T cells may come from the graft donor. Some clones in this sample may be carry-over from other donors' samples.

This chain links TRBV15 with TRBJ2-6; D is ambiguous. V was clipped by 2 bases and J by 1 base, with 9 bases between them. Per germline, CDR1 LNHNV and CDR2 YYDKDF (reference sequence). This CDR3 region has 16 residues. CDR3 nucleotide sequence: TGTGCCACCAGCAGAAACAGTTTATCTGGGGCCAACGTCCTGACTTTC. Translated: CATSRNSLSGANVLTF.

This chain uses TRBV19 with TRBJ2-3; D uncertain. V was shortened by 7 bases and J by 1 base, with 15 bases between the two germline ends. CDR1 is LNHDA, CDR2 SQIVND, per germline (reference sequence). The CDR3 sequence is 15 residues long. This CDR3 reads CASTLTVVRTDTQYF. The CDR3 DNA sequence: TGTGCCAGTACCCTGACCGTGGTCCGCACAGATACGCAGTATTTT.

This clone was seen a single time. The V gene is TRBV5-1, the J gene TRBJ2-3; D is ambiguous. Germline values: CDR1 SGHRS, CDR2 YFSETQ. With 2 bases removed from V and 2 bases from J, the gap between germline ends came to 12 bases. The CDR3 extends over 15 amino acids. The CDR3 loop is CASSFSQPPTDTQYF. The CDR3 nucleotides are TGCGCCAGCAGCTTCAGCCAGCCCCCCACAGATACGCAGTATTTT.

V and J are TRBV6-4 and TRBJ2-2; possible D gene TRBD2, 6 bases. CDR3 size: 15 residues. Germline V gene data show CDR1 as MRHNA and CDR2 as SNTAGT. The germline V and J ends were trimmed by 6 bases and 6 bases, with 17 bases remaining between them. The CDR3 protein is CASRMEEGKAGELFF. As DNA, the CDR3 is TGTGCCAGCAGGATGGAGGAGGGAAAAGCCGGGGAGCTGTTTTTT.

The chain recombines TRBV11-2 with TRBJ1-1; tentatively, D is TRBD1 (6 bases). Germline-derived CDR1 and CDR2 are SGHAT and FQNNGV. Trimming removed 4 bases from V and 8 bases from J, with 8 bases in between. The CDR3 consists of 11 residues. The CDR3 sequence is CASSYGTEAFF. DNA for the CDR3: TGTGCCAGCAGCTATGGGACAGAAGCTTTCTTT. Looking up the rest from reference TRBV11-2 and TRBJ1-1 gives the full variable domain: EAGVAQSPRYKIIEKRQSVAFWCNPISGHATLYWYQQILGQGPKLLIQFQNNGVVDDSQLPKDRFSAERLKGVDSTLKIQPAKLEDSAVYLCASSYGTEAFFGQGTRLTVV.

V usage is TRBV29-1 and J usage is TRBJ1-5; TRBD1 aligns across 8 bases. V lost 7 bases and J lost 6; bases outside the gene matches: 8. The germline CDR1 and CDR2 sequences are SQVTM and ANQGSEA. The CDR3 sequence is 13 residues long. The CDR3 loop is CSASTGDAQPQHF. DNA for the CDR3: TGCAGCGCTTCGACAGGGGACGCTCAGCCCCAGCATTTT.

The chain combines TRBV2 with TRBJ1-2; 10 bases agree with TRBD1. Germline V lookup: CDR1 SNHLY, CDR2 FYNNEI. With V trimmed by 7 bases and J by 2 bases, 4 bases remained unmatched. This CDR3 is built from 14 residues. The CDR3 spells CASIRTGGNYGYTF. In DNA form, the CDR3 reads TGTGCCAGCATTAGGACAGGGGGAAACTATGGCTACACCTTC.

The V gene is TRBV7-2, the J gene TRBJ2-7; no clear D. Germline lookup yields CDR1 SGHTA and CDR2 FQGNSA. The CDR3 has 13 amino acids. V shed 1 base and J shed 3 bases, with 7 bases lying between them. DNA for the CDR3: TGTGCCAGCAGCTTAGGACGACTCTACGAGCAGTACTTC. Translated, it gives CASSLGRLYEQYF.

V usage is TRBV2 and J usage is TRBJ2-1, with 8 nucleotides matching TRBD1. Per germline, CDR1 SNHLY and CDR2 FYNNEI. CDR3 length equals 17 residues. With V trimmed by 6 bases and J by 8 bases, 18 bases remained unmatched. CDR3 region: CASSVPWQGALVDEQFF. CDR3 DNA sequence: TGTGCCAGCAGCGTACCCTGGCAGGGGGCCCTGGTCGATGAGCAGTTCTTC.

This clone appeared a few times. This sequence joins TRBV7-9 and TRBJ2-7; TRBD2 is a possible D gene (6 bases). The CDR3 contains 13 residues. The V gene lost 4 bases and the J gene lost 5 bases, with 12 bases spanning the gap. Germline loops: CDR1 SEHNR, CDR2 FQNEAQ (reference sequence). Written as DNA, the CDR3 is TGTGCCAGCAGCTACGGGGGACTCAACGAGCAGTACTTC. Translation gives CASSYGGLNEQYF.

This rearrangement joins TRBV2 to TRBJ1-1, with TRBD1 matching over 7 bases. V lost 6 bases to trimming and J lost 5 bases; unmatched junction nucleotides: 12. CDR3 size: 15 residues. Germline V gives CDR1 SNHLY, CDR2 FYNNEI. CDR3 sequence (DNA): TGTGCCAGCAGGGGGGAGACAGGGCTGTCGACTGAAGCTTTCTTT. It is translated as CASRGETGLSTEAFF.

The genes are TRBV6-6 and TRBJ2-7; tentatively, D is TRBD1 or TRBD2 (5 bases each). The CDR3 spans 14 residues. The V and J ends lost 6 bases and 7 bases respectively, with 19 bases between them. Per germline, CDR1 MNHNY and CDR2 SVGAGI (reference sequence). CDR3 region: CASRPERGRSEQYF. CDR3 DNA sequence: TGTGCCAGCAGGCCTGAGAGGGGCCGATCGGAGCAGTACTTC.

The sample holds a few counts of this clone. V gene TRBV9 combines with J gene TRBJ2-1; 9 bases map to TRBD1. The CDR3 consists of 15 residues. CDR1 is SGDLS, CDR2 YYNGEE, per germline. V was clipped by 4 bases and J by 6 bases; unmatched bases: 8. The CDR3 loop is CASSITGGYGNEQFF. The CDR3, as DNA: TGTGCCAGCAGCATAACAGGGGGCTATGGCAATGAGCAGTTCTTC.

The chain employs TRBV5-1 and TRBJ1-5; D is possibly TRBD1 (6 bases). The length of the CDR3 is 14 residues. The germline V and J ends were trimmed by 1 base and 7 bases, with 12 bases remaining between them. Germline V gene lookup returns CDR1 SGHRS and CDR2 YFSETQ. The CDR3 loop is CASSLKGVGQPQHF. CDR3 nucleotides: TGCGCCAGCAGCTTGAAGGGGGTAGGCCAGCCCCAGCATTTT.

The gene calls are TRBV30 and TRBJ1-1; D perhaps matches TRBD1 (6 bases). The V and J ends lost 5 bases and 1 base respectively, with 11 bases between them. The CDR3 contains 13 residues. Germline CDR1 reads GTSNPN; CDR2 reads SVGIG (reference sequence). The CDR3 region has the DNA TGTGCCTGGGGCCGGGACAAGAACACTGAAGCTTTCTTT. Amino acid sequence: CAWGRDKNTEAFF.